The entry below gives a single T cell receptor (beta chain) sequence along with its context. This entry belongs to a study of blood T cell repertoires in COVID-19. Looking at the study overall: T cells, B-cell-depleted T cells, or PBMCs supplied cDNA or gDNA.

The CDR3 sequence is 16 residues long. Germline V gene data show CDR1 as MNHEY and CDR2 as SMNVEV (reference sequence). Between the trimmed V and J ends, which lost 3 bases and 1 base, there was a span of 15 bases. Ages ranged from about 18 to 89 years, with residence in around 24 US areas. Participant-reported clinical history was the basis for cohort assignment. In the original workflow: Estimates of nucleated cell counts were drawn from the amplification of reference gene primers. Libraries were prepared by immunoSEQ multiplex PCR; TCRdb keeps only in-frame clonotypes and omits some of them. V and J calls and clone size follow that table, whereas D and trimming were derived from the DNA. The repertoire holds roughly 260,000 clones, under 90% seen once, with 3.5% to 4% in the top ten.

Sample: PBMCs or T cells enriched from blood (not recorded which). The sequence was obtained from a woman aged 40 to 55 who had been exposed to COVID-19. The rearrangement uses TRBV27 and TRBJ1-2, with D possibly matching TRBD1 (5 bases). CDR3 sequence reads: CASSFTQGDFNYGYTF. The CDR3 DNA reads TGTGCCAGCAGTTTTACGCAGGGCGATTTTAACTATGGCTACACCTTC.